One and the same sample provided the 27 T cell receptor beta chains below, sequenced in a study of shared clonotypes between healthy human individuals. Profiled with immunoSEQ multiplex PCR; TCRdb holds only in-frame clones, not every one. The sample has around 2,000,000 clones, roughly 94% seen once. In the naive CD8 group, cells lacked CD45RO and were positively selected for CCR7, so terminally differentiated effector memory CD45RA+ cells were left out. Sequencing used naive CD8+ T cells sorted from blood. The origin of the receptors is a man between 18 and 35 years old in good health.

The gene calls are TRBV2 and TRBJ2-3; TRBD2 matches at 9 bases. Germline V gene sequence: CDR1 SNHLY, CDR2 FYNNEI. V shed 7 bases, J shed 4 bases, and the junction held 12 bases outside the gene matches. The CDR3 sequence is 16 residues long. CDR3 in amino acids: CASTNGGGRAPDTQYF. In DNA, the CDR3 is TGTGCCAGCACCAACGGGGGCGGGAGGGCCCCAGATACGCAGTATTTT.

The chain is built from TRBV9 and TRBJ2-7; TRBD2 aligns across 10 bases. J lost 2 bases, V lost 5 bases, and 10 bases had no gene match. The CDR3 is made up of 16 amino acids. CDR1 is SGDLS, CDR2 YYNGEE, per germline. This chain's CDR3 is CASRGFTGTSAYEQYF. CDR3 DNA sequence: TGTGCCAGCAGAGGATTTACCGGGACTAGCGCCTACGAGCAGTACTTC.

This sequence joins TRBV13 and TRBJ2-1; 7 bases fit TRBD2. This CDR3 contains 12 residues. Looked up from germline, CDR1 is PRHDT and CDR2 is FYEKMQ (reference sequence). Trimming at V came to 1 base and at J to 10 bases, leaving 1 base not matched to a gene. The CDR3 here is CASSLELAEQFF. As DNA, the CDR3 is TGTGCCAGCAGCTTAGAACTAGCGGAGCAGTTCTTC.

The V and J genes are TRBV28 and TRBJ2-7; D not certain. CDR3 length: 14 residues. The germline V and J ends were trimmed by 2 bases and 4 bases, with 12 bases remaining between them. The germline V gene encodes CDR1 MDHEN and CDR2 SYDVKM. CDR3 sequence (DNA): TGTGCCAGCAGTTTAGCGATGGGTACTTACGAGCAGTACTTC. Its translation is CASSLAMGTYEQYF.

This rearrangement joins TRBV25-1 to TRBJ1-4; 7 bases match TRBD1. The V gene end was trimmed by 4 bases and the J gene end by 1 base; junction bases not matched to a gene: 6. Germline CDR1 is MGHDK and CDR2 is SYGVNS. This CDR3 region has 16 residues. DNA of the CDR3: TGTGCCAGCAGTGCGCTGACAGGGTTAACTAATGAAAAACTGTTTTTT. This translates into CASSALTGLTNEKLFF. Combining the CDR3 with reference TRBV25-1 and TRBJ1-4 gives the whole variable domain EADIYQTPRYLVIGTGKKITLECSQTMGHDKMYWYQQDPGMELHLIHYSYGVNSTEKGDLSSESTVSRIRTEHFPLTLESARPSHTSQYLCASSALTGLTNEKLFFGSGTQLSVL.

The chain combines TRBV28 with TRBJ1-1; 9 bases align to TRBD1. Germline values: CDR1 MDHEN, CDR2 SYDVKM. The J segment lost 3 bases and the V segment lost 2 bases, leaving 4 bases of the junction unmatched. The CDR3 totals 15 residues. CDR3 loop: CASSLPQGAHTEAFF. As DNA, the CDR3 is TGTGCCAGCAGTTTACCACAGGGGGCGCACACTGAAGCTTTCTTT.

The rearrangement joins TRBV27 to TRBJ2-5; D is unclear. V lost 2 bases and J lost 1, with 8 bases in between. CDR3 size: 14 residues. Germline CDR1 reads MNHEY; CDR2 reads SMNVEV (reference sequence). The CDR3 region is CASSLTNPQETQYF. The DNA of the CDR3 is TGTGCCAGCAGTTTAACCAACCCCCAAGAGACCCAGTACTTC.

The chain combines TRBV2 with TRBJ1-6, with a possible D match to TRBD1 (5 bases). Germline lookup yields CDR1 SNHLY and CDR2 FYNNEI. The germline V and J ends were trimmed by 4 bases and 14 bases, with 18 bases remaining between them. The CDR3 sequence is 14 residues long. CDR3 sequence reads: CASSATVTGVSLHF. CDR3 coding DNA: TGTGCCAGCAGTGCCACCGTTACAGGTGTATCCCTCCACTTT. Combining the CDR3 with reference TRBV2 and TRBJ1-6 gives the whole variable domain EPEVTQTPSHQVTQMGQEVILRCVPISNHLYFYWYRQILGQKVEFLVSFYNNEISEKSEIFDDQFSVERPDGSNFTLKIRSTKLEDSAMYFCASSATVTGVSLHFGNGTRLTVT.

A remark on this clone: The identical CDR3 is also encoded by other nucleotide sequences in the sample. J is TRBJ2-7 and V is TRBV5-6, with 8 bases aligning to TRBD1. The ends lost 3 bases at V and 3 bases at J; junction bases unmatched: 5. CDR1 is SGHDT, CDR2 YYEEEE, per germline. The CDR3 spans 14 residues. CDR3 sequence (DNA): TGTGCCAGCAGCTCCGGGACAGGCTTCTACGAGCAGTACTTC. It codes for CASSSGTGFYEQYF.

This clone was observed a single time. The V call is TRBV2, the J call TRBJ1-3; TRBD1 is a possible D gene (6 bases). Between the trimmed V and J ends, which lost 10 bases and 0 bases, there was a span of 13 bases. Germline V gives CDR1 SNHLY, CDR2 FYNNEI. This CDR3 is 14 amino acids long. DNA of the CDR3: TGTGCCACGAACAGGGAGAGCTCTGGAAACACCATATATTTT. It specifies CATNRESSGNTIYF.

The CDR3 region has the DNA TGCGCCAGCAGCCAACTTAGCTCCTACGAGCAGTACTTC. This encodes CASSQLSSYEQYF. V gene TRBV4-1 combines with J gene TRBJ2-7; no definite D call. V was pared by 2 bases and J by 0 bases, with 5 bases between. This CDR3 is built from 13 residues. Germline CDR1 and CDR2: MGHRA and YSYEKL.

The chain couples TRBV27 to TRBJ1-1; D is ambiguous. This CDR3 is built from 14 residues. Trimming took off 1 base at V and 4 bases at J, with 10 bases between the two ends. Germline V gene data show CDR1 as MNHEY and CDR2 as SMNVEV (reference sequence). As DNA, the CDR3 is TGTGCCAGCAGTTTATATGGGGTTTTCACTGAAGCTTTCTTT. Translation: CASSLYGVFTEAFF.

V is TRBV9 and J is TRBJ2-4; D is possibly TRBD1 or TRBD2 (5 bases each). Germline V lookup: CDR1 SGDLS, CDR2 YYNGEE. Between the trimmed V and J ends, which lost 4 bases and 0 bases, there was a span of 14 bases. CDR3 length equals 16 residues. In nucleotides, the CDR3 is TGTGCCAGCAGCCCGGGGTGGGGGATAGCCAAAAACATTCAGTACTTC. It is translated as CASSPGWGIAKNIQYF.

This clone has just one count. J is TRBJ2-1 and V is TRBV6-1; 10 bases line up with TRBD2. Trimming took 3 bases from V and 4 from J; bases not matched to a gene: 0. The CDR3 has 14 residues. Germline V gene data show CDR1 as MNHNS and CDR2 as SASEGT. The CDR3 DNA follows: TGTGCCAGCAGTGATAGCGGGAGGTACAATGAGCAGTTCTTC. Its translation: CASSDSGRYNEQFF.

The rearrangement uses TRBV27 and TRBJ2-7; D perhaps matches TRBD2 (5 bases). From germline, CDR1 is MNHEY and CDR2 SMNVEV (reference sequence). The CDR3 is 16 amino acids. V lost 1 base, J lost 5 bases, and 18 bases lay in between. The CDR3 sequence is CASSLLGSSANHEQYF. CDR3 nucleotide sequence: TGTGCCAGCAGTTTATTGGGGAGTTCTGCTAACCACGAGCAGTACTTC.

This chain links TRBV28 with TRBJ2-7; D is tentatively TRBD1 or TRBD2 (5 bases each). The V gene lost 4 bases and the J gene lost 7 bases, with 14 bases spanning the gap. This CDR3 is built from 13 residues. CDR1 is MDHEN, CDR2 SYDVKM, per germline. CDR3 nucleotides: TGTGCCAGCAGTTATGATAGAGGGGTAGAGCAGTACTTC. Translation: CASSYDRGVEQYF.

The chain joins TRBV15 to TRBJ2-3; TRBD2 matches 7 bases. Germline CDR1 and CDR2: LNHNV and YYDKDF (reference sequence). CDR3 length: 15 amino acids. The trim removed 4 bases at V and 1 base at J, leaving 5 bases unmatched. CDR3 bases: TGTGCCACCAGCAAGGGGACTATCGGCACAGATACGCAGTATTTT. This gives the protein CATSKGTIGTDTQYF. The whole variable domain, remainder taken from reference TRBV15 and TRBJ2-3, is DAMVIQNPRYQVTQFGKPVTLSCSQTLNHNVMYWYQQKSSQAPKLLFHYYDKDFNNEADTPDNFQSRRPNTSFCFLDIRSPGLGDTAMYLCATSKGTIGTDTQYFGPGTRLTVL.

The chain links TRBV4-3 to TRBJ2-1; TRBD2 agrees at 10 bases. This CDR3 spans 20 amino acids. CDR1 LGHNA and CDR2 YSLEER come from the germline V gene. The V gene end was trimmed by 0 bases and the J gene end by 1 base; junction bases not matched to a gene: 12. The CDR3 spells CASSQEGPSGSFGSYNEQFF. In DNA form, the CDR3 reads TGCGCCAGCAGCCAAGAGGGCCCTAGCGGGAGTTTTGGATCCTACAATGAGCAGTTCTTC.

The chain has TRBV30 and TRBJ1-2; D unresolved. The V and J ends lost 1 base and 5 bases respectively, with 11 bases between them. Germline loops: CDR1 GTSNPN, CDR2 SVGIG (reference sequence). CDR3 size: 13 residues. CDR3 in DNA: TGTGCCTGGAGTGGGGGTGTTGGGTATGGCTACACCTTC. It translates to CAWSGGVGYGYTF.

The CDR3, as DNA: TGTGCCAGCAGCTTAAACCTGGGCGGGGAGCTGTTTTTT. Translating it yields CASSLNLGGELFF. V gene TRBV7-8 combines with J gene TRBJ2-2; no clear D. Trimming took off 2 bases at V and 7 bases at J, with 8 bases between the two ends. Germline-derived CDR1 and CDR2 are SGHVS and FQNEAQ. This CDR3 has 13 residues.

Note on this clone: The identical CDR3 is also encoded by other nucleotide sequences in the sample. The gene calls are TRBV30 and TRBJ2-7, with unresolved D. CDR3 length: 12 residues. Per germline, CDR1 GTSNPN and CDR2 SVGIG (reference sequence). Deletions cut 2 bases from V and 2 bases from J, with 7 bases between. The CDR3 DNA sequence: TGTGCCTGGAGTTCCGGTGCCTACGAGCAGTACTTC. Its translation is CAWSSGAYEQYF.

CDR3 sequence: CAWRRGTAYGYTF. In nucleotides, the CDR3 is TGTGCCTGGAGACGGGGGACGGCCTATGGCTACACCTTC. V and J are TRBV30 and TRBJ1-2; possibly TRBD1 for D (5 bases). The CDR3 extends over 13 amino acids. Germline V CDR1 and CDR2: GTSNPN, SVGIG (reference sequence). V was cut by 3 bases and J by 4 bases, with 12 bases left in between. Full variable domain (outside the CDR3, taken from reference TRBV30 and TRBJ1-2): SQTIHQWPATLVQPVGSPLSLECTVEGTSNPNLYWYRQAAGRGLQLLFYSVGIGQISSEVPQNLSASRPQDRQFILSSKKLLLSDSGFYLCAWRRGTAYGYTFGSGTRLTVV.

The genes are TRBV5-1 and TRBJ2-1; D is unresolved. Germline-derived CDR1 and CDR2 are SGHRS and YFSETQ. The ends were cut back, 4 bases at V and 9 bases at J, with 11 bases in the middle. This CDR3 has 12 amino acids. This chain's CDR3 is CASSPEWVEQFF. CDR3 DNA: TGCGCCAGCAGCCCTGAATGGGTTGAGCAGTTCTTC. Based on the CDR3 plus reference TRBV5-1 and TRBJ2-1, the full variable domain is KAGVTQTPRYLIKTRGQQVTLSCSPISGHRSVSWYQQTPGQGLQFLFEYFSETQRNKGNFPGRFSGRQFSNSRSEMNVSTLELGDSALYLCASSPEWVEQFFGPGTRLTVL.

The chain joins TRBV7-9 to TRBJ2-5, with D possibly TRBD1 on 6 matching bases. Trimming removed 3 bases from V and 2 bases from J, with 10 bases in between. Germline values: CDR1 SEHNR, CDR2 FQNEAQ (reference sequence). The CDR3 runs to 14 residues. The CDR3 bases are TGTGCCAGCAGCTTGCTCAGGGGACAAGAGACCCAGTACTTC. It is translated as CASSLLRGQETQYF.

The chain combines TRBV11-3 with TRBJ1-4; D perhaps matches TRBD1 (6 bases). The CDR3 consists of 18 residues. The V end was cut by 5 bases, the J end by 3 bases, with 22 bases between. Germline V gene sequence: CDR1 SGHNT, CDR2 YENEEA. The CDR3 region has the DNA TGTGCCAGCAGCCGAATAGGACAGCTGCAATTAGCTAATGAAAAACTGTTTTTT. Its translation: CASSRIGQLQLANEKLFF.

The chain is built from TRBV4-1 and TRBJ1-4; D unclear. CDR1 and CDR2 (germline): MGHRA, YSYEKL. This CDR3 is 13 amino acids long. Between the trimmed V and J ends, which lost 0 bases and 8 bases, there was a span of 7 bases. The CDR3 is CASSQDRGEKLFF. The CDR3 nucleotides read TGCGCCAGCAGCCAAGATCGTGGGGAAAAACTGTTTTTT.

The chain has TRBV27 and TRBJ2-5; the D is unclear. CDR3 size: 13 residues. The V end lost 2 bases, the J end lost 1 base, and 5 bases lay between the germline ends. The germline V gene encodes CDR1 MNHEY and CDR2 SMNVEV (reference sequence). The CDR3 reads CASSLVFQETQYF. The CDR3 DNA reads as TGTGCCAGCAGTTTAGTCTTCCAAGAGACCCAGTACTTC.